These 21 T cell receptor beta chains were sequenced from one sample in a study of response to subunit inactivated influenza vaccine (dated by TCRdb to 2016 to 2019). Receptors were amplified or captured by RT-PCR. Instrument on record: Illumina HiSeq 2500. The raw public reads went through TCRdb reprocessing: fastp at Q25, MiXCR clone calling, in-frame beta chains kept. Under each unique CDR3 protein, matching rows form one entry showing the most common genes and DNA. The sample records some 480,000 distinct CDR3 sequences, approximately 10% of which are singletons. Roughly 12% of the sample goes to the ten largest clones. The time point label of this sample denotes: 45 days after influenza vaccine administration. The sample was PBMCs from blood, taken 45 days after vaccination. The receptors stem from a man in his fifties who received an inactivated influenza vaccine. Donor details come from another sample of the same person, matched by shared clones.

This rearrangement joins TRBV29-1 to TRBJ2-1; TRBD1 matches 7 bases. The V gene's germline CDR1 is SQVTM and CDR2 ANQGSEA. Losses at the gene ends were 8 bases for V and 8 bases for J; bases not matched to a gene: 12. This CDR3 has 13 amino acids. CDR3 nucleotides: TGCAGCTGCGGACAGGATGACTTGGATGAGCAGTTCTTC. This codes for CSCGQDDLDEQFF.

CDR3 DNA sequence: TGTGCCAGCAGTGCCAGGGTGGGGAACACTGAAGCTTTCTTT. This sequence encodes CASSARVGNTEAFF. This chain links TRBV6-2 or TRBV6-3 with TRBJ1-1, with a tentative D call TRBD1 (5 bases). Trimming shortened V by 5 bases and J by 1 base, and 11 bases separated the two germline ends. Germline-derived CDR1 and CDR2 are MNHEY and SVGEGT. The CDR3 is made up of 14 amino acids.

V and J are TRBV7-9 and TRBJ1-1; perhaps TRBD1 as D (6 bases). Per germline, CDR1 SEHNR and CDR2 FQNEAQ (reference sequence). The length of the CDR3 is 14 residues. V dropped 10 bases and J dropped 1 base, with 16 bases sitting between them. CDR3 nucleotides: TGTGCCATCAGTCTGCAACAGGGGAACACTGAAGCTTTCTTT. Amino acid sequence: CAISLQQGNTEAFF.

This clonotype was detected only a few times. This chain joins TRBV6-2 or TRBV6-3 and TRBJ2-4, with TRBD2 identical over 13 bases. The V segment lost 6 bases and the J segment 2 bases; nucleotides outside the gene matches: 4. The V gene's germline CDR1 is MNHEY and CDR2 SVGEGT. This CDR3 has 16 residues. The CDR3: CASSTLAGGPKNIQYF. The CDR3 coding sequence is TGTGCCAGCAGCACACTAGCGGGAGGGCCCAAAAACATTCAGTACTTC.

The rearrangement joins TRBV4-3 to TRBJ2-5; 9 bases fit TRBD1. This CDR3 has 15 amino acids. V dropped 4 bases and J dropped 5; count of bases not matched to a gene: 8. In germline, CDR1 is LGHNA, CDR2 YSLEER. This CDR3 reads CASSPRTGGWETQYF. The CDR3 DNA follows: TGCGCCAGCAGCCCCCGCACAGGGGGCTGGGAGACCCAGTACTTC.

This clonotype was seen a handful of times. The V and J genes are TRBV6-1 and TRBJ1-1; D gene uncertain. The V gene lost 4 bases and the J gene lost 7 bases, with 16 bases spanning the gap. The CDR3 loop spans 14 amino acids. From germline, CDR1 is MNHNS and CDR2 SASEGT. The CDR3 here is CASSGLRKFLEAFF. CDR3 bases: TGTGCCAGCAGTGGTTTGCGGAAATTTCTTGAAGCTTTCTTT.

This clonotype was recorded a few times. The chain employs TRBV12-3 or TRBV12-4 and TRBJ1-2; 10 nucleotides line up with TRBD1. This CDR3 is 15 amino acids long. V was pared by 5 bases and J by 6 bases, with 9 bases of the junction left unmatched. This chain's CDR3 is CASSIRQGASDGYTF. In DNA, the CDR3 is TGTGCCAGCAGTATACGACAGGGGGCGTCGGATGGCTACACCTTC.

This clonotype was found many times. The chain links TRBV6-1 to TRBJ2-5, with 8 nucleotides matching TRBD2. The CDR3 totals 15 residues. Germline V gene data show CDR1 as MNHNS and CDR2 as SASEGT. V shed 6 bases and J 4 bases; nucleotides not matched to a gene: 10. In DNA, the CDR3 is TGTGCCAGCAGAGGGGCGGGGGGTCCCCCAGAGACCCAGTACTTC. Residues: CASRGAGGPPETQYF.

This clonotype was seen at least ten times. The chain has TRBV20-1 and TRBJ2-1; 16 bases are shared with TRBD2. Germline lookup yields CDR1 DFQATT and CDR2 SNEGSKA (reference sequence). The length of the CDR3 is 18 residues. The V gene end was trimmed by 5 bases and the J gene end by 7 bases; junction bases not matched to a gene: 14. The CDR3 coding sequence is TGCAGTGCTGGAGGGGGACTAGCGGGGGGGCGATGGCCTAATGAGCAGTTCTTC. This translates into CSAGGGLAGGRWPNEQFF.

The chain carries TRBV7-2 and TRBJ2-3; D ambiguous. Germline CDR1 reads SGHTA; CDR2 reads FQGNSA. V gave up 6 bases and J gave up 0 bases, with 13 bases separating them. The CDR3 totals 15 residues. CDR3 in amino acids: CASRGRTESTDTQYF. The CDR3 nucleotides are TGTGCCAGCAGGGGCCGGACGGAAAGCACAGATACGCAGTATTTT.

Many counts were recorded for this clonotype. This chain uses TRBV6-1 with TRBJ2-3, with a tentative D call TRBD2 (6 bases). V was pared by 6 bases and J by 3 bases, with 19 bases between. The CDR3 contains 16 residues. Germline CDR1 is MNHNS and CDR2 is SASEGT. This CDR3 is CASSPRDRERTDTQYF. CDR3 nucleotides: TGTGCCAGCAGCCCACGGGACCGGGAGCGTACAGATACGCAGTATTTT.

The J gene is TRBJ2-3, the V gene TRBV5-1, with 10 bases lining up with TRBD1. Trimming at V came to 3 bases and at J to 5 bases, leaving 6 bases not matched to a gene. The CDR3 extends over 15 amino acids. CDR1 and CDR2 (germline): SGHRS, YFSETQ. As DNA, the CDR3 is TGCGCCAGCAGCTCGGGGACAGGGGCGAGAGATACGCAGTATTTT. Amino acid sequence: CASSSGTGARDTQYF.

This clonotype was counted many times. The J gene is TRBJ2-7, the V gene TRBV29-1, with 10 bases aligning to TRBD1. Losses at the gene ends were 3 bases for V and 4 bases for J; bases not matched to a gene: 9. The germline V gene encodes CDR1 SQVTM and CDR2 ANQGSEA. CDR3 length: 15 residues. The CDR3 reads CSVEFPRDRGYEQYF. The CDR3 DNA sequence: TGCAGCGTTGAGTTCCCCAGGGACAGGGGATACGAGCAGTACTTC.

A word on this clonotype: A junction boundary mismatches the germline segment, possibly from a read error. The chain employs TRBV20-1 and TRBJ2-2; maybe TRBD2 (5 bases). The CDR3 loop spans 15 amino acids. Germline V gene lookup returns CDR1 DFQATT and CDR2 SNEGSKA (reference sequence). CDR3 nucleotide sequence: TGCAGTGTTACCACGGTGTTCGCGAACACCGGGGAGCCGTTTTTT. It encodes CSVTTVFANTGEPFF.

As regards this clonotype: A clone one base away is much larger, so this may be a read error. The V call is TRBV5-1, the J call TRBJ2-1; 9 bases are a match to TRBD1. The V gene's germline CDR1 is SGHRS and CDR2 YFSETQ. The CDR3 has 15 amino acids. CDR3 bases: TGCGCCAGCAGCTCAACCGGGACAGGGTTCAATGAGCATTTCTTC. Residues: CASSSTGTGFNEHFF.

This rearrangement joins TRBV12-3 or TRBV12-4 to TRBJ2-7, with D tentatively TRBD2 (6 bases). V was trimmed by 6 bases and J by 6 bases, leaving 21 bases between them. CDR3 length equals 15 residues. CDR3 residues: CASSPGTGSLIEQYF. The CDR3, as DNA: TGTGCCAGCAGCCCCGGGACTGGGAGCCTTATCGAGCAGTACTTC.

This clonotype showed up just a few times. The chain carries TRBV7-2 and TRBJ1-2; TRBD1 matches 7 bases. The CDR3 has 14 amino acids. Germline CDR1 is SGHTA and CDR2 is FQGNSA. J was trimmed by 7 bases and V by 3 bases; bases with no gene match: 8. The CDR3 is CASSFQTGESGYTF. As DNA, the CDR3 is TGTGCCAGCAGCTTCCAAACAGGGGAGTCTGGCTACACCTTC.

This clonotype has at least ten counts. The chain employs TRBV5-1 and TRBJ2-1; D gene ambiguous. V was cut by 4 bases and J by 5 bases, with 10 bases left in between. The germline V gene encodes CDR1 SGHRS and CDR2 YFSETQ. CDR3 length: 13 amino acids. The CDR3 nucleotides read TGCGCCAGCAGCCCCCTCAGGAACAATGAGCAGTTCTTC. The encoded protein is CASSPLRNNEQFF.

This clonotype was seen many times. The V and J genes are TRBV20-1 and TRBJ2-3, with 8 bases identical to TRBD1. Germline V lookup: CDR1 DFQATT, CDR2 SNEGSKA (reference sequence). The trim removed 5 bases at V and 0 bases at J, leaving 4 bases unmatched. This CDR3 is built from 14 residues. The CDR3 DNA follows: TGCAGTGCTTATAGGACAGGGAGCACAGATACGCAGTATTTT. As protein: CSAYRTGSTDTQYF.

This clonotype was counted at least ten times. CDR3 sequence (DNA): TGTGCCAGCAGCTTTCCGAGGGGGGTTACAAGCACAGATACGCAGTATTTT. The encoded protein is CASSFPRGVTSTDTQYF. V is TRBV11-2 and J is TRBJ2-3; the D gene could be TRBD1 or TRBD2 (6 bases each). The germline V and J ends were trimmed by 3 bases and 0 bases, with 16 bases remaining between them. Per the germline V gene, CDR1 is SGHAT and CDR2 is FQNNGV. The CDR3 runs 17 residues.

This clonotype has a count of ten or more. CDR3 nucleotide sequence: TGCAGTGCTCGGCCCCCGTGGTATACGCAGTATTTT. Amino acids: CSARPPWYTQYF. This chain links TRBV20-1 with TRBJ2-3, with D hard to call. The CDR3 covers 12 residues. V lost 5 bases and J lost 7, with 13 bases in between. Germline assignment: CDR1 DFQATT and CDR2 SNEGSKA (reference sequence).